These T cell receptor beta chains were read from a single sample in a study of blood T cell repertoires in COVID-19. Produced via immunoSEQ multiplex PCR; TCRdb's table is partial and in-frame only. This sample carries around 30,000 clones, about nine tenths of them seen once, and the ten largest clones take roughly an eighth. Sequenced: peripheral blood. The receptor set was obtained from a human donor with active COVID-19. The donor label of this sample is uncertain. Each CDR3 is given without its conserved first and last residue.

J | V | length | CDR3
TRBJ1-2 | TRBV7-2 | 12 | ASIPGQGRYGYT
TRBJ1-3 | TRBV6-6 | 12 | ASRGGATGNTIY
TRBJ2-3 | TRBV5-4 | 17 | ASSLEYSTRGVRTDTQY
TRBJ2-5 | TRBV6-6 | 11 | ASSYRREGTQY
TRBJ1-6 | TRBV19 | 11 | ASSIQGGTPLH
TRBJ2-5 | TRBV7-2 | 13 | ASSQGGANQETQY
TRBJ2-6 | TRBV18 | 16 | ASSWTGLGFSGANVLT
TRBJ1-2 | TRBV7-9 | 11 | ASRPTGGYGYT
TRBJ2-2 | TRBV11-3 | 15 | ASSLGRGALNTGELF
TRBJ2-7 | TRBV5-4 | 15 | ASSPRPSGGQTYEQY
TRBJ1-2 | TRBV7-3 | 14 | ASSPEGTGGHYGYT
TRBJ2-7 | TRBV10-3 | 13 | AISERRTGGYEQY
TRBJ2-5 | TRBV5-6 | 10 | ASSLGEETQY
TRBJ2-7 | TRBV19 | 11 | ASRLAGSYEQY
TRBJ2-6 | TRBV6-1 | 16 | ASSADRGRISGANVLT
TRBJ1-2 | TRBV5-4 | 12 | ASSLNGGNYGYT
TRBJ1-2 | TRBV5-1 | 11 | ASSLVRNYGYT
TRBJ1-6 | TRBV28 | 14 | ASSLDRDTFNSPLH
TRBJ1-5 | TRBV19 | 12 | ASSVTGGSEPQH
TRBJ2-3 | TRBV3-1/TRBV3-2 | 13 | ASSSGGGYTDTQY
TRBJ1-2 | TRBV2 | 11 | ASSSGTSYGYT
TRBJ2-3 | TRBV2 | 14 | ASSLDRMVGTDTQY
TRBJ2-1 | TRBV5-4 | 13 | ASRPGSSSYNEQF
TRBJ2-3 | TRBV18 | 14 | ASSPSSGTTTDTQY
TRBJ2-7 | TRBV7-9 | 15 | ASSSLLSGGRSYEQY
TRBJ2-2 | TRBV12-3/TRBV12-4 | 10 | ASRTGTGELF
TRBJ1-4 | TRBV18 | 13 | ASSNAGTGVEKLF
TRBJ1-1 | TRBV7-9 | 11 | ASSLAQGGKAF
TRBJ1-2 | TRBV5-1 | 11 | ASSLKGSYGYT
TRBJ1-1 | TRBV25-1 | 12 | ASTPGRGVHEAF
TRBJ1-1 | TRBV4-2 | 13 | ASSQERWGTGRAF
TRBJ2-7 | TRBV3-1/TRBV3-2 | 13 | ASRMTGGELYEQY
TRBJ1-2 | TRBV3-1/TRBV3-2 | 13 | ASSQEPTGNYGYT
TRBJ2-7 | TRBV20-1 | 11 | SASRGGRYEQY
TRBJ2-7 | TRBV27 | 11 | ASSRQGSYEQY
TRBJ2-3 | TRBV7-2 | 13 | ASRGDRGRADTQY
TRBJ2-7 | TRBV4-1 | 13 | ASSQIAGPAYEQY
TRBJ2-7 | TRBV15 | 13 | ATSRAFRGSYEQY
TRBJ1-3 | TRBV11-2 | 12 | ASSLSITGNTIY
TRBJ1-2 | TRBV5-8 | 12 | ASSFNRGAVGYT
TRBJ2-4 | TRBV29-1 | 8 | SVAQNIQY
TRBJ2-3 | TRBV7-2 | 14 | ASSSQGAGLTDTQY
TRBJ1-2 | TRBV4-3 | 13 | ASSQGTGNRYGYT
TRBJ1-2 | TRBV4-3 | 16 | ASSQILNPGQGAGGYT
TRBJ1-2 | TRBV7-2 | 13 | ASSPQGQLLHGYT
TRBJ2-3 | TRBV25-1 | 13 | ASSNSARMTDTQY
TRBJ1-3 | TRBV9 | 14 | ASSVRTGSSGNTIY
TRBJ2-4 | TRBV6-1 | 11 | ASSEIRGSVQY
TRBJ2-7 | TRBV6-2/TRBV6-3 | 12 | ASSYLGNTYEQY
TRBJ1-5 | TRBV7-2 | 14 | ASSQQGASSNQPQH
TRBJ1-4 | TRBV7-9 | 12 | ASSFRVVDEKLF